This T cell receptor beta chain was obtained from a study of blood T cell repertoires in COVID-19. The wider study: Both acute and convalescent COVID-19 samples were obtained from the United States, Italy and Spain. Nucleic acid was either cDNA or gDNA, and it came from T cells, B-cell-depleted T cells, or PBMCs.

The germline V gene encodes CDR1 SGHRS and CDR2 YFSETQ. The CDR3 is 13 residues long. Trimming cost V 5 bases and J 1 base, with 9 bases left between them. Authors' data handling: Counts of nucleated cells, estimated from reference gene primer amplification, were obtained. The method was immunoSEQ multiplex PCR; TCRdb's version includes in-frame clones alone and lacks a portion of them. V, J and clone size are taken as reported in that table, and D and trimming were inferred from the DNA itself. The sample yields 150,000 to 180,000 clones, over 60% seen once. This sequence originates from an elderly man with acute or convalescent COVID-19. Material: peripheral blood. The chain joins TRBV5-1 to TRBJ1-1; maybe TRBD1 (5 bases). The CDR3 sequence: CASSPGQNTEAFF. DNA of the CDR3: TGCGCCAGCAGTCCAGGACAGAACACTGAAGCTTTCTTT. The whole variable domain, remainder taken from reference TRBV5-1 and TRBJ1-1, is KAGVTQTPRYLIKTRGQQVTLSCSPISGHRSVSWYQQTPGQGLQFLFEYFSETQRNKGNFPGRFSGRQFSNSRSEMNVSTLELGDSALYLCASSPGQNTEAFFGQGTRLTVV.